Given below is one T cell receptor (beta chain) in context. This clone came up once. Its antigen remains undetermined. Per-nucleotide qualities are absent, and no much larger clonotype sits a single base away. This specimen belongs to a study of cytomegalovirus exposure and HLA in healthy donors (TCRdb year 2017). In the study overall: According to a later analysis, one platform produced both the roughly 120 validation repertoires and the approximately 600 repertoires of the first cohort. The aim of the study was to test whether cataloging public T cell receptors could identify signatures of past pathogen exposure. Besides the first cohort of roughly 660 subjects, a separate validation cohort made up of about 120 different subjects was used. To predict cytomegalovirus infection status, the study brought together high-throughput TCR immunosequencing, statistical association of individual TCRs with disease status, and machine learning. Study-wide findings and limitations: The classifier was reported to diagnose cytomegalovirus status with high specificity and sensitivity in both the original and validation cohorts. The authors suggested that the approach could potentially be extended to other disease states and immunological phenotypes. Across donors, most TCR sequences were observed very rarely, whereas some public TCRs were present in many individuals. A few of the identified cytomegalovirus-associated TCR beta chains were confirmed in vitro to be specific for cytomegalovirus antigens. A later analysis lacked HLA typing for the validation cohort, so it scored co-occurrence in that cohort across all 120 or so repertoires. Of the cluster scores, approximately 95% were above 0 in a later analysis, which found that TCRs clustered in the first cohort also tended to co-occur in the approximately 120 validation repertoires. The study gave a list of under 200 TCR beta chains associated with cytomegalovirus.

Receptor amplification or capture employed the immunoSEQ multiplex PCR assay. The published analysis was carried out like this. To diagnose cytomegalovirus status from the catalog of TCR beta chain sequences, a statistical classification framework was built. TCRdb holds this immuneACCESS table with in-frame rearrangements only. Some clones are missing; in checked studies, unresolved V genes explain under half, and the rest has no known cause. V and J calls and clone size are given by that table; D and trimming were obtained from the DNA. The sample table lists 150,000 to 200,000 clones, roughly 86% of them with a count of one. The ten top clones hold more than 1.4% of the sample. From the cysteine up to the phenylalanine, the CDR3 has a length of 14 residues. Only the CDR3 part of the read is kept: 42 bases, read in frame from the first base. CDR1 and CDR2, looked up from the germline V gene, are SGHDN and FVKESK. V and J are trimmed by 4 bases and 8 bases, and the gene matches miss 10 bases of the junction.

The donors were included in the validation cohort of 120 subjects, a group kept apart from the approximately 670-subject first cohort. The rearranged chain carries TRBV14 and TRBJ1-2, with TRBD1 identical over 7 junction bases. The sequencing input was PBMCs. The clonotype comes from a woman aged 18-29 years in good health and CMV-seronegative. The DNA sequence is TGTGCCAGCAGCCCCGAACTGACAGGGAGAGGCTACACCTTC. This encodes CASSPELTGRGYTF.